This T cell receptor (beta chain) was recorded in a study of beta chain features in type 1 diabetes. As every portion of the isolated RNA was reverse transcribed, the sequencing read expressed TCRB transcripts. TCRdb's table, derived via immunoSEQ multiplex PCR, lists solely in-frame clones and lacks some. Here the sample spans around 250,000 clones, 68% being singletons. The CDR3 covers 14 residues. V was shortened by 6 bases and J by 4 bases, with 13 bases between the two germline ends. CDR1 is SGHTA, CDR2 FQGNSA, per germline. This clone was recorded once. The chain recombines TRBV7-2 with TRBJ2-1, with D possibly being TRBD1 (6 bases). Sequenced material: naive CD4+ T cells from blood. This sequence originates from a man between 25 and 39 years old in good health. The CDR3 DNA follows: TGTGCCAGCAGAAAAGGGGACAATTACAATGAGCAGTTCTTC. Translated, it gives CASRKGDNYNEQFF. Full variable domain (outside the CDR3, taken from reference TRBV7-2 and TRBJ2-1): GAGVSQSPSNKVTEKGKDVELRCDPISGHTALYWYRQSLGQGLEFLIYFQGNSAPDKSGLPSDRFSAERTGGSVSTLTIQRTQQEDSAVYLCASRKGDNYNEQFFGPGTRLTVL.